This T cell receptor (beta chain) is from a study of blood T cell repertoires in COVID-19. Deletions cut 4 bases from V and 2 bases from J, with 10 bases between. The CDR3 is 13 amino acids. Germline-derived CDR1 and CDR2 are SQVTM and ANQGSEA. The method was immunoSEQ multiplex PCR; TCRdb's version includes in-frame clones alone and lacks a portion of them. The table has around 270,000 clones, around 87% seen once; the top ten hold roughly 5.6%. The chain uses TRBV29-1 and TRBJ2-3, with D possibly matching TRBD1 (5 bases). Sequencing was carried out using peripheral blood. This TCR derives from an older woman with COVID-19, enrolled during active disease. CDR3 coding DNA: TGCAGCGTTGGGTACAGGCACACAGATACGCAGTATTTT. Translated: CSVGYRHTDTQYF.